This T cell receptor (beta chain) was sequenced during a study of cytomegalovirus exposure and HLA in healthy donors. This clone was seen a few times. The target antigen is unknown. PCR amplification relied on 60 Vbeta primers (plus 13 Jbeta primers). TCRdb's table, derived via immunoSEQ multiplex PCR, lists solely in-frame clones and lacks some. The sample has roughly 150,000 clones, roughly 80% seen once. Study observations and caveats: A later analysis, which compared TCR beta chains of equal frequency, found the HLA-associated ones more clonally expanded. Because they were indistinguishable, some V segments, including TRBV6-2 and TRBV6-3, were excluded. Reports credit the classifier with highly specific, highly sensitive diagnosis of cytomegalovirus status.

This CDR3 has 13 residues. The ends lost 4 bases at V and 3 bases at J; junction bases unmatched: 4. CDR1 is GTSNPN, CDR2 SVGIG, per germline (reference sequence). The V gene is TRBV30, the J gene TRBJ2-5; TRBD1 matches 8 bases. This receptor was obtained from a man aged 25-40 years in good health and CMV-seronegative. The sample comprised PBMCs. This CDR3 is CAWTSGGEETQYF. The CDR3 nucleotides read TGTGCCTGGACCTCAGGGGGCGAAGAGACCCAGTACTTC.